These 3 T cell receptor beta chains share one sample of origin, sequenced in a study of blood T cells in healthy people across ages. The second PCR ran 7 to 11 cycles with a sample-barcoded 5' primer and J-beta primers. One entry per CDR3 protein, called by TCRdb with MiXCR from the 5' RACE reads. The sample has around 500,000 distinct CDR3 sequences, 27% seen once. The sample also formed part of further work on T cells of mothers and their children.

The sequencing input was blood. The receptors originated from a boy aged 2 to 9 in good health.

A few counts support this clonotype. The chain links TRBV18 to TRBJ2-7; 11 bases match TRBD1. The germline gives CDR1 KGHSH, CDR2 LQKENI. J was trimmed by 2 bases and V by 4 bases; bases with no gene match: 16. CDR3 size: 19 residues. The CDR3 DNA is TGTGCCAGCTCACGGCGGACAGGGGGCGAGGCTAGTGTTACCTACGAGCAGTACTTC. It yields the protein CASSRRTGGEASVTYEQYF. Combining the CDR3 with reference TRBV18 and TRBJ2-7 gives the whole variable domain NAGVMQNPRHLVRRRGQEARLRCSPMKGHSHVYWYRQLPEEGLKFMVYLQKENIIDESGMPKERFSAEFPKEGPSILRIQQVVRGDSAAYFCASSRRTGGEASVTYEQYFGPGTRLTVT.

In this sample, this clonotype turned up a few times. The rearrangement links TRBV27 to TRBJ1-3, with unresolved D. Germline loops: CDR1 MNHEY, CDR2 SMNVEV (reference sequence). The CDR3 loop spans 14 amino acids. Trimming pared 4 bases from V and 0 bases from J, leaving 7 bases between. The CDR3 is CASSSSSSGNTIYF. CDR3 coding DNA: TGTGCCAGCAGTTCGTCTAGCTCTGGAAACACCATATATTTT.

About this clonotype itself: This could be a read error, since a much larger clone is one nucleotide away. V usage is TRBV28 and J usage is TRBJ2-4; D ambiguous. The CDR3 is 15 residues long. Trimming cost V 7 bases and J 5 bases, with 18 bases left between them. In germline, CDR1 is MDHEN, CDR2 SYDVKM. The CDR3 loop reads CASTRPIGLENIQYF. DNA for the CDR3: TGTGCCAGCACCCGACCGATAGGGTTGGAAAACATTCAGTACTTC.